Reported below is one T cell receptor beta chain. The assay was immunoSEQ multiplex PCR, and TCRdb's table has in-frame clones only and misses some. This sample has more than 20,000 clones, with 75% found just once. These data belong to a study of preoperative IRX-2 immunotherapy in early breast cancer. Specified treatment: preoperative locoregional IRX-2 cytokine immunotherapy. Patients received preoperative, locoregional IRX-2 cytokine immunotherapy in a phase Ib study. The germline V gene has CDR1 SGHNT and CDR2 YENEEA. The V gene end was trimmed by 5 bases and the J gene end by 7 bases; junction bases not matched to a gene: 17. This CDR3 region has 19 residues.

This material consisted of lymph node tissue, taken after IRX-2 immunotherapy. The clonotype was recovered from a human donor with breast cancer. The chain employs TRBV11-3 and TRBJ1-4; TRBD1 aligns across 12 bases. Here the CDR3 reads CASSHFHGTGGAGSEKLFF. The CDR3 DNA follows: TGTGCCAGCAGCCACTTTCACGGGACAGGGGGCGCAGGGAGTGAAAAACTGTTTTTT. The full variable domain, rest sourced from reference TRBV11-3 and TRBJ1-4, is EAGVVQSPRYKIIEKKQPVAFWCNPISGHNTLYWYLQNLGQGPELLIRYENEEAVDDSQLPKDRFSAERLKGVDSTLKIQPAELGDSAVYLCASSHFHGTGGAGSEKLFFGSGTQLSVL.